Described below is a single T cell receptor (beta chain) sequence and its context. CDR1 SNHLY and CDR2 FYNNEI come from the germline V gene. The CDR3 is 16 residues long. Trimming stripped 3 bases from V and 5 bases from J, with 17 bases between. The data are from a study of glioma-infiltrating T cells after dendritic cell vaccination. Amplification used 60 V beta primers and 13 J beta primers. Repertoires were generated with immunoSEQ multiplex PCR, while TCRdb's copy carries only in-frame clones and drops some. The table has roughly 62,000 clones, around 83% seen once; the top ten hold 15% to 18%. Time point defined: after dendritic cell vaccination, including at tumor progression/relapse.

The genes are TRBV2 and TRBJ1-5, with D tentatively TRBD1 (6 bases). The source is a human donor with glioblastoma. The specimen comprised blood, sampled after dendritic cell vaccination. The CDR3 loop reads CASSESTQQGDQPQHF. The DNA for the CDR3 is TGTGCCAGCAGTGAGAGCACCCAACAGGGCGATCAGCCCCAGCATTTT.